Each of the 5 T cell receptor beta chains below was sequenced from the same sample in a study of Ad26.COV2.S vaccination and SARS-CoV-2 variants. As for treatment: roughly 20 received Ad26.COV2.S at low or high dose, single or two shots; about 5 received placebo; per-sample allocation not given. The samples were gathered on day 63 after the first injection of vaccine or placebo. Measured with immunoSEQ multiplex PCR; TCRdb has only the in-frame clones, and not every one. The sample gives more than 300,000 clones, 88% of which show up once; approximately 5.9% is in the top ten. This sample comprised peripheral blood, obtained in a trial of Ad26.COV2.S vaccine versus placebo. Source of these receptors: a person aged 18 to 65 who received the Ad26.COV2.S COVID-19 vaccine or a placebo.

The rearrangement links TRBV30 to TRBJ2-7, with a possible D match to TRBD2 (5 bases). The germline V gene encodes CDR1 GTSNPN and CDR2 SVGIG (reference sequence). V lost 3 bases to trimming and J lost 0 bases, with 9 bases between them. The CDR3 length is 13 residues. For the CDR3, the DNA is TGTGCCTGGAGCCACGGGGTCTCCTACGAGCAGTACTTC. Residues: CAWSHGVSYEQYF.

This clone is medium-sized. This sequence joins TRBV28 and TRBJ1-2, with 11 bases aligning to TRBD1. With 7 bases clipped from V and 8 bases from J, the junction kept 3 bases outside the gene matches. This CDR3 contains 12 residues. Germline CDR1 MDHEN, CDR2 SYDVKM. The CDR3 DNA sequence: TGTGCCAGCATGGGACAGGGGGTCGGCTACACCTTC. Protein: CASMGQGVGYTF.

The chain couples TRBV5-4 to TRBJ1-2; 7 positions agree with TRBD1. CDR1 is SGHNT and CDR2 is YYREEE in the germline V gene (reference sequence). J was trimmed by 3 bases and V by 4 bases; bases with no gene match: 6. The CDR3 extends over 14 amino acids. The CDR3: CASSTTQGDYGYTF. The DNA for the CDR3 is TGTGCCAGCAGCACAACCCAGGGGGACTATGGCTACACCTTC.

The chain is built from TRBV27 and TRBJ2-7, with 7 nucleotides matching TRBD1. Germline V lookup: CDR1 MNHEY, CDR2 SMNVEV (reference sequence). The CDR3 is 13 residues long. The V gene end was trimmed by 3 bases and the J gene end by 2 bases; junction bases not matched to a gene: 1. CDR3 in DNA: TGTGCCAGCAGTTTGGGACAGCCCTACGAGCAGTACTTC. Translated: CASSLGQPYEQYF.

CDR3 residues: CASSQTGNRSNQPQHF. The CDR3 nucleotides are TGTGCCAGCAGCCAGACAGGGAATCGGAGCAATCAGCCCCAGCATTTT. This chain connects TRBV16 to TRBJ1-5; 7 positions agree with TRBD1. The germline V gene encodes CDR1 KGHSY and CDR2 FQNENV. The CDR3 contains 16 residues. After removal of 3 bases from V and 1 base from J, the junction contained 6 bases not matched to a gene. The complete variable domain, with remaining parts taken from reference TRBV16 and TRBJ1-5, reads GEEVAQTPKHLVRGEGQKAKLYCAPIKGHSYVFWYQQVLKNEFKFLISFQNENVFDETGMPKERFSAKCLPNSPCSLEIQATKLEDSAVYFCASSQTGNRSNQPQHFGDGTRLSIL.